The rows below give T cell receptor beta chains drawn from one sample of a study of CD4+ T cells in melanoma. Clones were read by immunoSEQ multiplex PCR, and TCRdb kept only the in-frame ones, dropping some. Among 13,000 to 15,000 clones, about 70% were seen once, and the ten largest hold 9.5% to 13%. Material for sequencing was cells from a culture (not recorded whether cultured in vitro). The receptors originated from a human donor with melanoma. The CDR3 runs from the conserved cysteine through the conserved F or W. The D gene is left open where the match is weak. Size is omitted from some rows. Given values are once, few, many or a class for expanded clones.

J gene	V gene	CDR3 length	clone size	D gene	CDR3 protein	CDR3 DNA
TRBJ2-1	TRBV30	16	few	TRBD2	CAWSVLGLAGDNEQFF	TGTGCCTGGAGTGTACTGGGACTAGCGGGGGACAATGAGCAGTTCTTC
TRBJ2-2	TRBV5-1	15	NA	TRBD2	CASSPRGGRDGELFF	TGCGCCAGCAGCCCGCGGGGGGGCCGGGACGGGGAGCTGTTTTTT
TRBJ1-2	TRBV7-8	16	NA	TRBD1	CASSLRDRGSSYGYTF	TGTGCCAGCAGCTTACGGGACAGGGGATCTTCCTATGGCTACACCTTC
TRBJ1-4	TRBV5-5	16	few	NA	CASSFGSGDGGEKLFF	TGTGCCAGCAGCTTCGGGTCGGGGGATGGGGGGGAAAAACTGTTTTTT
TRBJ2-4	TRBV2	12	NA	TRBD1	CASRDRGNIQYF	TGTGCCAGCAGGGACAGGGGTAACATTCAGTACTTC
TRBJ2-1	TRBV19	15	NA	NA	CASRPGLSSYNEQFF	TGTGCCAGTAGACCGGGCCTCTCCTCTTACAATGAGCAGTTCTTC
TRBJ1-5	TRBV19	17	NA	NA	CASPNRQGSWGNQPQHF	TGTGCCAGTCCAAACCGGCAGGGCAGTTGGGGCAATCAGCCCCAGCATTTT
TRBJ1-1	TRBV5-1	16	NA	NA	CASSLGLWDTHTEAFF	TGCGCCAGCAGCTTGGGGCTTTGGGACACCCACACTGAAGCTTTCTTT
TRBJ2-7	TRBV7-2	15	few	TRBD1	CASSLVGDRADEQYF	TGTGCCAGCAGCTTAGTTGGGGACAGGGCAGACGAGCAGTACTTC
TRBJ1-4	TRBV11-2	13	NA	NA	CASRRIGGEKLFF	TGTGCCAGCAGAAGGATAGGTGGTGAAAAACTGTTTTTT
TRBJ2-2	TRBV6-6	12	NA	NA	CASSLRSGELFF	TGTGCCAGCAGCCTCCGATCCGGGGAGCTGTTTTTT
TRBJ1-4	TRBV4-1	14	few	TRBD1	CASRLGQGNEKLFF	TGCGCCAGCAGACTCGGACAGGGGAATGAAAAACTGTTTTTT
TRBJ1-3	TRBV10-3	13	NA	TRBD1	CAISGQGLNTIYF	TGTGCCATCAGCGGACAGGGACTAAACACCATATATTTT
TRBJ2-3	TRBV7-9	15	NA	NA	CASSFRGDSADTQYF	TGTGCCAGCAGCTTTCGGGGAGACAGTGCAGATACGCAGTATTTT
TRBJ2-5	TRBV27	15	NA	TRBD2	CASSFDGGAVETQYF	TGTGCCAGCAGTTTTGACGGGGGGGCCGTCGAGACCCAGTACTTC
TRBJ2-2	TRBV30	20	NA	NA	CAWSGLVREMPGANTGELFF	TGTGCCTGGAGTGGCCTGGTCCGCGAGATGCCCGGGGCCAACACCGGGGAGCTGTTTTTT
TRBJ2-5	TRBV4-1	17	NA	NA	CASSQDRGAAGRETQYF	TGCGCCAGCAGCCAAGACAGGGGGGCTGCCGGCAGGGAGACCCAGTACTTC
TRBJ1-5	TRBV19	16	NA	TRBD1	CASSGQGSWSNQPQHF	TGTGCCAGTAGTGGACAGGGAAGTTGGAGCAATCAGCCCCAGCATTTT
TRBJ1-3	TRBV19	14	NA	NA	CASSTASSGNTIYF	TGTGCCAGTAGTACAGCCTCCTCTGGAAACACCATATATTTT
TRBJ1-1	TRBV27	13	NA	NA	CASSQGWATEAFF	TGTGCCAGCTCTCAGGGGTGGGCCACTGAAGCTTTCTTT
TRBJ2-2	TRBV9	15	NA	TRBD2	CASSPRGDPTGELFF	TGTGCCAGCAGCCCCCGGGGGGACCCGACCGGGGAGCTGTTTTTT
TRBJ2-7	TRBV7-9	18	NA	NA	CASSRGTGGLANSYEQYF	TGTGCCAGCAGCCGCGGGACCGGCGGATTGGCCAACTCCTACGAGCAGTACTTC
TRBJ2-5	TRBV9	17	NA	TRBD2	CASSVTSGGPGGETQYF	TGTGCCAGCAGCGTTACTAGCGGGGGGCCCGGTGGGGAGACCCAGTACTTC
TRBJ2-7	TRBV28	15	NA	TRBD1	CASSLPGTGSYEQYF	TGTGCCAGCAGTCTCCCCGGGACAGGGTCCTACGAGCAGTACTTC
TRBJ2-5	TRBV6-6	12	NA	NA	CASSYSQETQYF	TGTGCCAGCAGTTACTCCCAAGAGACCCAGTACTTC
TRBJ2-7	TRBV2	15	NA	TRBD1	CASSEMDRGLFEQYF	TGTGCCAGCAGTGAAATGGACAGGGGATTGTTCGAGCAGTACTTC
TRBJ1-6	TRBV6-4	14	NA	NA	CASRSRTLNSPLHF	TGTGCCAGCAGGAGTCGGACTCTTAATTCACCCCTCCACTTT
TRBJ2-2	TRBV19	14	NA	NA	CASSLGVNTGELFF	TGTGCCAGTAGTCTCGGGGTGAACACCGGGGAGCTGTTTTTT
TRBJ2-2	TRBV5-1	15	NA	TRBD2	CASSLKRGETGELFF	TGCGCCAGCAGCTTGAAGCGGGGGGAGACCGGGGAGCTGTTTTTT
TRBJ1-3	TRBV5-4	16	few	NA	CASSLAGGWSGNTIYF	TGTGCCAGCAGCTTGGCCGGGGGCTGGTCCGGAAACACCATATATTTT